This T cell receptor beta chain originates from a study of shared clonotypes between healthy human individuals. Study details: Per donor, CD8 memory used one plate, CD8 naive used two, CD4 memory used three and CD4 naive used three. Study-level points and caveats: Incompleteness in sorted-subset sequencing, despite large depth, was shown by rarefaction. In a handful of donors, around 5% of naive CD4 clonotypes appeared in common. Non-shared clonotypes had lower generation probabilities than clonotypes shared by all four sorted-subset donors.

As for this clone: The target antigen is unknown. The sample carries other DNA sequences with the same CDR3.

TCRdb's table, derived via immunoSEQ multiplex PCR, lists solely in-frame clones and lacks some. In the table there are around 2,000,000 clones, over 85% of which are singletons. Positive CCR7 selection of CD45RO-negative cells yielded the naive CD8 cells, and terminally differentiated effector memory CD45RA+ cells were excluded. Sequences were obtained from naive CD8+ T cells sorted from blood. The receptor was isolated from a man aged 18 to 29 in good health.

CDR3 in amino acids: CASSMDREETQYF. For the CDR3, the DNA is TGTGCCAGTAGTATGGACAGAGAAGAGACCCAGTACTTC. This chain uses TRBV19 with TRBJ2-5; possibly TRBD1 for D (6 bases). The CDR3 sequence is 13 residues long. V lost 3 bases, J lost 3 bases, and 8 bases lay in between. In germline, CDR1 is LNHDA, CDR2 SQIVND (reference sequence).